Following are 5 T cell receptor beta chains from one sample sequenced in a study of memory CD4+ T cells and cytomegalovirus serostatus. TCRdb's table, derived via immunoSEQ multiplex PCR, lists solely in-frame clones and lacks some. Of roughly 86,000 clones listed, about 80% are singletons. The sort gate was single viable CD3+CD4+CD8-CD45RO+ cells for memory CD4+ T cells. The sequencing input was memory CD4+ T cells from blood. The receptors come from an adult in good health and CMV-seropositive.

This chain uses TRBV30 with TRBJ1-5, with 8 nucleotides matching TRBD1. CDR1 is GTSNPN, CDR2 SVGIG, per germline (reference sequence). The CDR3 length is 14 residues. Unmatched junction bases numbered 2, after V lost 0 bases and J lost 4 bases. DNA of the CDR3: TGTGCCTGGAGTGTAGGACAGGGAAATCAGCCCCAGCATTTT. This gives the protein CAWSVGQGNQPQHF.

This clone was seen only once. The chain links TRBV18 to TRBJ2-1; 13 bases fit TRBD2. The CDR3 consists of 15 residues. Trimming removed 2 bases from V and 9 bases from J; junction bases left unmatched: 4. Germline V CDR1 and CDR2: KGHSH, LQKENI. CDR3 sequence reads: CASSPGTSGNGEQFF. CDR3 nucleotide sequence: TGTGCCAGCTCACCAGGGACTAGCGGGAACGGTGAGCAGTTCTTC.

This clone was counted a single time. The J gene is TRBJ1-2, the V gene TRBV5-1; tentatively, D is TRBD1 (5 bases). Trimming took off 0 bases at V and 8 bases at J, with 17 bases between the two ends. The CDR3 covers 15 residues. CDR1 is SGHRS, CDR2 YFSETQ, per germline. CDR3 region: CASSLGRGIEGGYTF. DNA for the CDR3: TGCGCCAGCAGCTTGGGCCGGGGGATAGAGGGCGGCTACACCTTC. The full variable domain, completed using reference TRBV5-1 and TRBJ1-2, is KAGVTQTPRYLIKTRGQQVTLSCSPISGHRSVSWYQQTPGQGLQFLFEYFSETQRNKGNFPGRFSGRQFSNSRSEMNVSTLELGDSALYLCASSLGRGIEGGYTFGSGTRLTVV.

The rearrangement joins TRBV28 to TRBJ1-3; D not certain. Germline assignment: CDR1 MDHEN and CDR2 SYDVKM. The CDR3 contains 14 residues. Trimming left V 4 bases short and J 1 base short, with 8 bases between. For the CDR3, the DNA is TGTGCCAGCAGTTCCCTCCCTTCTGGAAACACCATATATTTT. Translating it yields CASSSLPSGNTIYF.

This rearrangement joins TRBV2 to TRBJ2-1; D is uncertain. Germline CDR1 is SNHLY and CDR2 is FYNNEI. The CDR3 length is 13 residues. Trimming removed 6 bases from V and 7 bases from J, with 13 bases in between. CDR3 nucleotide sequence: TGTGCCAGCAGCCCCGAGATTGCTAATGAGCAGTTCTTC. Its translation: CASSPEIANEQFF.